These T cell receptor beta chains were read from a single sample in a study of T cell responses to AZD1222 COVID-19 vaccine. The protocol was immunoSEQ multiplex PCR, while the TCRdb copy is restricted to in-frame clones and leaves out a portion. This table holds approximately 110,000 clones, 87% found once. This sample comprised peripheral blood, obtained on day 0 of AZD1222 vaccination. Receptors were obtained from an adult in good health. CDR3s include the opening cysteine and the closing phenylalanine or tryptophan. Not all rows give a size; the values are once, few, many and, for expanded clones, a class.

CDR3: CASSPTGAWTEAFF; J: TRBJ1-1; size: -; V: TRBV18
CDR3: CASSKIGRQPLGNTIYF; J: TRBJ1-3; size: -; V: TRBV21-1
CDR3: CATSRGGANQPQHF; J: TRBJ1-5; size: -; V: TRBV24-1
CDR3: CASGATVTNTGELFF; J: TRBJ2-2; size: -; V: TRBV5-1
CDR3: CSVERGRNEQFF; J: TRBJ2-1; size: once; V: TRBV29-1
CDR3: CASSVRRETGELFF; J: TRBJ2-2; size: once; V: TRBV6-6
CDR3: CASSYTRNTEAFF; J: TRBJ1-1; size: -; V: TRBV6-2/TRBV6-3
CDR3: CASRRGISYEQYF; J: TRBJ2-7; size: -; V: TRBV27
CDR3: CASSQYGQGGAGYTF; J: TRBJ1-2; size: few; V: TRBV16
CDR3: CATRGQGSTEAFF; J: TRBJ1-1; size: few; V: TRBV24-1
CDR3: CAGGQSNQPQHF; J: TRBJ1-5; size: -; V: TRBV19
CDR3: CASSVAAGTSEETQYF; J: TRBJ2-5; size: -; V: TRBV9
CDR3: CASSLRTLGTDTQYF; J: TRBJ2-3; size: -; V: TRBV7-8
CDR3: CASRSPWAGDSGNTIYF; J: TRBJ1-3; size: -; V: TRBV3-1/TRBV3-2
CDR3: CASSSRQGDIYEQYF; J: TRBJ2-7; size: -; V: TRBV5-5
CDR3: CATSDSEAGSYNEQFF; J: TRBJ2-1; size: -; V: TRBV24-1
CDR3: CASSSLEIAKNIQYF; J: TRBJ2-4; size: -; V: TRBV28
CDR3: CASSDRDPEAFF; J: TRBJ1-1; size: -; V: TRBV9
CDR3: CASSPFGQATGELFF; J: TRBJ2-2; size: -; V: TRBV19
CDR3: CASSRQQMAEGYTF; J: TRBJ1-2; size: -; V: TRBV3-1/TRBV3-2